A selection of T cell receptor beta chains follows, all from one sample in a study of T cells in Graves' hyperthyroidism and ophthalmopathy. TCRdb reprocessed the multiplex PCR reads via MiXCR and lists one record per CDR3 protein. The table includes about 46,000 distinct CDR3 sequences, 45% to 50% detected once. Material for sequencing was peripheral blood or thyroid tissue (not recorded which). Source of these receptors: a woman aged 45-59 years with Graves' hyperthyroidism. Both conserved end residues are part of each CDR3. A D gene is named only where the DNA matches it firmly. Size is omitted from some rows. Given values are once, few, many or a class for expanded clones.

TGTGCCAGCAGTTGGACAGGGTCCGTCGAAGCTTTCTTT	CASSWTGSVEAFF	TRBD1	once	TRBV29-1	TRBJ1-1
TGTGCCAGCTCTAGGGGCAGCGTAGAAAAACTGTTTTTT	CASSRGSVEKLFF	NA	NA	TRBV2	TRBJ1-4
TGTGCCAGCAGCTTAGAGCCAGGGGGCTCTGGGGCCAACGTCCTGACTTTC	CASSLEPGGSGANVLTF	TRBD1	few	TRBV7-6	TRBJ2-6
TGTGCCAGGAGGGAGAGATCTGATACGCAGTATTTT	CARRERSDTQYF	NA	many	TRBV12-3/TRBV12-4	TRBJ2-3
TGCAGTGCTAGATGGGGGGGGAAAGAGACCCAGTACTTC	CSARWGGKETQYF	TRBD2	many	TRBV20-1	TRBJ2-5
TGTGCCAGCAGCCTAGGGCCCAATCAGCCCCAGCATTTT	CASSLGPNQPQHF	NA	many	TRBV2	TRBJ1-5
TGTGCCAGCAGCTTAGAACAGGTCGGGAACACTGGAGCTCTCTTT	CASSLEQVGNTGALF	NA	NA	TRBV7-2	TRBJ1-1
TGTGCCAGCAGCTACTCCGGGACCAGCAGCTACGAGCAGTACTTC	CASSYSGTSSYEQYF	NA	once	TRBV7-2	TRBJ2-7
TGTGCCAGCAGCTCCGGGGGCGAGACCCAGTACTTC	CASSSGGETQYF	NA	NA	TRBV7-9	TRBJ2-5
TGCGCCAGCAGGGAGCCGGGGACCCTCTCTGGGGCCAACGTCCTGACTTTC	CASREPGTLSGANVLTF	NA	NA	TRBV5-1	TRBJ2-6
TGCAGTGCTAATACCCAAGGGGCGGGAGGACATCTGGGGCAGTACTTC	CSANTQGAGGHLGQYF	TRBD2	many	TRBV20-1	TRBJ2-7
TGTGCCAGCAGTGCCCAGGGGGGACCTGGGGCCAACGTCCTGACTTTC	CASSAQGGPGANVLTF	NA	many	TRBV28	TRBJ2-6
TGCAGTGCTACAAGACAGGGAATAAGAATGGGGCCCCAGCATTTT	CSATRQGIRMGPQHF	TRBD1	many	TRBV20-1	TRBJ1-5
TGTGCCAGCAGCCCACAGGGGGCAGAGACCCAGTACTTC	CASSPQGAETQYF	TRBD1	many	TRBV11-2	TRBJ2-5
TGTGCCAGCAGCTTAATGGGGGGCCCCGGGGAGCTCTACACCTTC	CASSLMGGPGELYTF	NA	NA	TRBV7-3	TRBJ1-2
TGCAGTGCTTTTAGCGGAGGTACTACCGGGGAGCTGTTTTTT	CSAFSGGTTGELFF	NA	many	TRBV20-1	TRBJ2-2
TGTGCCAGCAGTGCTAGAGATCGTGGGACGGCCTATGGCTACACCTTC	CASSARDRGTAYGYTF	NA	many	TRBV25-1	TRBJ1-2
TGTGCCAGCAGCCCGTTAGACCTAGCTGGGGCCAACGTCCTGACTTTC	CASSPLDLAGANVLTF	NA	NA	TRBV19	TRBJ2-6
TGTGCCAGCAGTTTAACACAGGCTAACTATGGCTACACCTTC	CASSLTQANYGYTF	NA	many	TRBV27	TRBJ1-2
TGTGCCAGCAGCCAAGATCGAGATACGCAGTATTTT	CASSQDRDTQYF	NA	many	TRBV4-2	TRBJ2-3
TGCAGCGACACTTGGACAGGGGAGGGAGAAGCTTTCTTT	CSDTWTGEGEAFF	TRBD1	many	TRBV29-1	TRBJ1-1
TGTGCCAGTAGTGCGGGGCTTCGAGAGACCCAGTACTTC	CASSAGLRETQYF	NA	NA	TRBV19	TRBJ2-5
TGCAGTGCTAGAGAGGGGGGCAGGCCTTCTGAAGCTTTCTTT	CSAREGGRPSEAFF	NA	large	TRBV20-1	TRBJ1-1
TGCGCCAGCAGCCCCCAGGGGAACATGGAAGCTTTCTTT	CASSPQGNMEAFF	NA	NA	TRBV4-1	TRBJ1-1
TGTGCCAGCACACCGACAGGGGAGCTGTTTTTT	CASTPTGELFF	NA	NA	TRBV5-4	TRBJ2-2
TGTGCCAGCAGTTCGCCAGATAACACTGAAGCTTTCTTT	CASSSPDNTEAFF	NA	NA	TRBV7-3	TRBJ1-1
TGTGCCAGCAGTTTATCCCCCCACAGTTATCAGCCCCAGCATTTT	CASSLSPHSYQPQHF	NA	many	TRBV12-3/TRBV12-4	TRBJ1-5
TGCAGCGGCACTTCTGGGGCCAACGTCCTGACTTTC	CSGTSGANVLTF	NA	once	TRBV20-1	TRBJ2-6
TGCAGCGCTGCCAGGGGGAACACTGAAGCTTTCTTT	CSAARGNTEAFF	NA	NA	TRBV29-1	TRBJ1-1
TGTGCCAGCAGCTTAGGCTCCACCGGAGACTATGGCTACACCTTC	CASSLGSTGDYGYTF	NA	NA	TRBV7-2	TRBJ1-2
TGCGCCAGCAGCCAACACTCTAGCAACTCCTACGAGCAGTACTTC	CASSQHSSNSYEQYF	NA	many	TRBV4-1	TRBJ2-7
TGTGCCAGCAGCCCTCCCCGGACAGGGGGCTACGAGCAGTACTTC	CASSPPRTGGYEQYF	TRBD1	NA	TRBV11-2	TRBJ2-7
TGCAGCGTTACCAGGACTAGCGGGAAGAGGGAGACCCAGTACTTC	CSVTRTSGKRETQYF	TRBD2	NA	TRBV29-1	TRBJ2-5
TGTGCCAGCAGCTTAGCAGGGGGGAACTACGAGCAGTACTTC	CASSLAGGNYEQYF	NA	many	TRBV7-3	TRBJ2-7
TGTGCCAGCAGTTTGACTAGCGGGATCGAGCAGTACTTC	CASSLTSGIEQYF	TRBD2	many	TRBV12-3/TRBV12-4	TRBJ2-7
TGCGCCAGCAGCCACCAACTAGAATACGAGCAGTACTTC	CASSHQLEYEQYF	NA	many	TRBV4-1	TRBJ2-7
TGTGCCAGCAGCGTAGCTCCAGGGGGGGGTTTTTCCTACGAGCAGTACTTC	CASSVAPGGGFSYEQYF	NA	NA	TRBV9	TRBJ2-7
TGTGCCATCTGGCCTGGGGGGGCCAACGTCCTGACTTTC	CAIWPGGANVLTF	NA	many	TRBV24-1	TRBJ2-6
TGTGCCAGCAGGGGGGGACAGGGAAGCGGGGAGCTGTTTTTT	CASRGGQGSGELFF	TRBD1	NA	TRBV7-9	TRBJ2-2
TGCGCCAGCAGCTTGGGATCCCGGGACTCCTCTGGAAACACCATATATTTT	CASSLGSRDSSGNTIYF	NA	many	TRBV5-1	TRBJ1-3
TGTGCCAGCAGTTTCGATCTCCTAAACACCGGGGAGCTGTTTTTT	CASSFDLLNTGELFF	NA	many	TRBV28	TRBJ2-2
TGTGCCAGCAGCTTAGAGCGGGGGGCATATGAAGCTTTCTTT	CASSLERGAYEAFF	NA	few	TRBV7-2	TRBJ1-1
TGCAGTGCTTTGGACAGGGGTGAAGCTTTCTTT	CSALDRGEAFF	TRBD1	NA	TRBV20-1	TRBJ1-1
TGTGCCACCAGCAGAGATTTGGCAACAACTAATGAAAAACTGTTTTTT	CATSRDLATTNEKLFF	NA	many	TRBV15	TRBJ1-4
TGTGCCAGCAGCGTAGGCGGTAGCGGGAGAGCCGGGGAGCTGTCTTTT	CASSVGGSGRAGELSF	TRBD2	many	TRBV9	TRBJ2-2
TGTGCCAGTAGTATCCAGGGTGCTAACTATGGCTACACCTTC	CASSIQGANYGYTF	NA	many	TRBV19	TRBJ1-2
TGTGCCAGCAGCTTATTTAGGAGCGGGACCTCCTACGAGCGATACTTC	CASSLFRSGTSYERYF	TRBD2	NA	TRBV11-3	TRBJ2-7
TGCAGCGTGGGACAGGGCGCGGGGGGCTACACCTTC	CSVGQGAGGYTF	TRBD1	NA	TRBV29-1	TRBJ1-2
TGCAGTGCTATCGACAGGGGACAAGCTAACTATGGCTACACCTTC	CSAIDRGQANYGYTF	TRBD1	NA	TRBV20-1	TRBJ1-2
TGTGCCAGCAGCCCAACGACAGGGGGGCCCAATCAGCCCCAGCATTTT	CASSPTTGGPNQPQHF	TRBD1	NA	TRBV9	TRBJ1-5
TGCAGTGCTATTGCCGGGACTAGCGGGAGTGGCTACGAGCAGTACTTC	CSAIAGTSGSGYEQYF	TRBD2	NA	TRBV20-1	TRBJ2-7
TGTGCCAGCAGTTTAAGGTCTCTTAGAGGTGGCTACACCTTC	CASSLRSLRGGYTF	NA	many	TRBV12-3/TRBV12-4	TRBJ1-2
TGTGCCAGCAGCACAGGACAGGGGAGATACGAGCAGTACTTC	CASSTGQGRYEQYF	TRBD1	NA	TRBV9	TRBJ2-7
TGTGCCAGCAGCGGGCCCCAAGAGACCCAGTACTTC	CASSGPQETQYF	NA	NA	TRBV7-9	TRBJ2-5
TGTGCCAGCAGCTTTGTCAACACCGGGGAGCTGTTTTTT	CASSFVNTGELFF	NA	few	TRBV7-2	TRBJ2-2